The 6 T cell receptor beta chains reported below all come from one sample, sequenced in a study of blood T cell repertoires in COVID-19. The data were produced by immunoSEQ multiplex PCR, yet TCRdb's version contains in-frame clones alone and is incomplete. Here the sample spans more than 250,000 clones, 85% to 90% being singletons. Sequencing was done on a sample of PBMCs or T cells enriched from blood (not recorded which). These receptors all come from a woman younger than 30 who had recovered from COVID-19.

The V gene is TRBV5-6, the J gene TRBJ2-1, with D possibly TRBD1 on 6 matching bases. Germline assignment: CDR1 SGHDT and CDR2 YYEEEE. The CDR3 is 15 residues long. V shed 0 bases and J shed 9 bases, with 16 bases lying between them. Here the CDR3 DNA reads TGTGCCAGCAGCTTGGGGGCGACAGGTCCGGGTGAGCAGTTCTTC. Translated, it gives CASSLGATGPGEQFF.

The chain recombines TRBV5-8 with TRBJ2-7; D may be TRBD1 (6 bases). Germline V lookup: CDR1 SGHTS, CDR2 YDEGEE. Trimming cost V 2 bases and J 5 bases, with 17 bases left between them. The CDR3 contains 15 residues. The CDR3 sequence: CASSFGSQGYDEQYF. The DNA for the CDR3 is TGTGCCAGCAGCTTTGGGAGTCAGGGGTATGACGAGCAGTACTTC.

In its sample, this clone was seen once. This chain connects TRBV7-9 to TRBJ1-3, with D uncertain. The V end lost 1 base, the J end lost 0 bases, and 7 bases lay between the germline ends. From germline, CDR1 is SEHNR and CDR2 FQNEAQ (reference sequence). The CDR3 length is 15 residues. CDR3 nucleotide sequence: TGTGCCAGCAGCTTAGAAGAGAGCTCTGGAAACACCATATATTTT. Amino acid sequence: CASSLEESSGNTIYF.

The chain combines TRBV30 with TRBJ1-1; 8 bases match TRBD1. This CDR3 comprises 14 residues. The ends lost 3 bases at V and 0 bases at J; junction bases unmatched: 3. Germline V gene data show CDR1 as GTSNPN and CDR2 as SVGIG (reference sequence). The CDR3 sequence is CAWRNRGLNTEAFF. The CDR3 DNA sequence: TGTGCCTGGAGGAACAGGGGGTTGAACACTGAAGCTTTCTTT.

This chain connects TRBV18 to TRBJ1-1; a weak D match, TRBD1 (5 bases). Germline CDR1 reads KGHSH; CDR2 reads LQKENI. The CDR3 is 17 amino acids. V was cut by 5 bases and J by 0 bases, with 19 bases left in between. The CDR3 nucleotides are TGTGCCAGCTCATCAAGTCGAGCTGGGGGGATGAACACTGAAGCTTTCTTT. Its translation is CASSSSRAGGMNTEAFF.

This clone was seen once. The V call is TRBV7-9, the J call TRBJ1-2; no definite D call. Trimming removed 1 base from V and 0 bases from J, with 9 bases in between. Germline CDR1 is SEHNR and CDR2 is FQNEAQ (reference sequence). CDR3 length: 15 residues. The CDR3 DNA sequence: TGTGCCAGCAGCTTAGGGAGGGTAACTAACTATGGCTACACCTTC. Its protein is CASSLGRVTNYGYTF.